The T cell receptor (beta chain) described here comes from a study of T cells expressing NK-cell markers. Overall study context: Repertoires of TCR beta were obtained from T cells sorted as CD3+CD56+NKG2C+, CD3+CD56+NKG2C- and CD3+CD56-NKG2C+.

For this clonotype: Its antigen is not known.

One entry per CDR3 protein, without DNA, is what TCRdb gives after re-calling the 5' RACE reads. The table lists under 600,000 distinct CDR3 sequences. Germline V gene sequence: CDR1 MNHEY, CDR2 SMNVEV (reference sequence). The CDR3 spans 17 residues. Whole-study findings and limits: Among CD8+ T cells from over 5 donors, dominant NKG2C+ clonotypes accounted for roughly 1.0-7.0%.

This TCR came from a woman aged 45-65 years in good health. The sample taken for sequencing was blood T cells: a sorted CD56 or NKG2C T cell subset, CD4+ or CD8+ T cells, or bulk PBMC T cells (not recorded which). The chain has TRBV27 and TRBJ2-7; the TCRdb call, TRBD2, lacks DNA for checking. The CDR3 is CASSPSRLAGKPYEQYF.